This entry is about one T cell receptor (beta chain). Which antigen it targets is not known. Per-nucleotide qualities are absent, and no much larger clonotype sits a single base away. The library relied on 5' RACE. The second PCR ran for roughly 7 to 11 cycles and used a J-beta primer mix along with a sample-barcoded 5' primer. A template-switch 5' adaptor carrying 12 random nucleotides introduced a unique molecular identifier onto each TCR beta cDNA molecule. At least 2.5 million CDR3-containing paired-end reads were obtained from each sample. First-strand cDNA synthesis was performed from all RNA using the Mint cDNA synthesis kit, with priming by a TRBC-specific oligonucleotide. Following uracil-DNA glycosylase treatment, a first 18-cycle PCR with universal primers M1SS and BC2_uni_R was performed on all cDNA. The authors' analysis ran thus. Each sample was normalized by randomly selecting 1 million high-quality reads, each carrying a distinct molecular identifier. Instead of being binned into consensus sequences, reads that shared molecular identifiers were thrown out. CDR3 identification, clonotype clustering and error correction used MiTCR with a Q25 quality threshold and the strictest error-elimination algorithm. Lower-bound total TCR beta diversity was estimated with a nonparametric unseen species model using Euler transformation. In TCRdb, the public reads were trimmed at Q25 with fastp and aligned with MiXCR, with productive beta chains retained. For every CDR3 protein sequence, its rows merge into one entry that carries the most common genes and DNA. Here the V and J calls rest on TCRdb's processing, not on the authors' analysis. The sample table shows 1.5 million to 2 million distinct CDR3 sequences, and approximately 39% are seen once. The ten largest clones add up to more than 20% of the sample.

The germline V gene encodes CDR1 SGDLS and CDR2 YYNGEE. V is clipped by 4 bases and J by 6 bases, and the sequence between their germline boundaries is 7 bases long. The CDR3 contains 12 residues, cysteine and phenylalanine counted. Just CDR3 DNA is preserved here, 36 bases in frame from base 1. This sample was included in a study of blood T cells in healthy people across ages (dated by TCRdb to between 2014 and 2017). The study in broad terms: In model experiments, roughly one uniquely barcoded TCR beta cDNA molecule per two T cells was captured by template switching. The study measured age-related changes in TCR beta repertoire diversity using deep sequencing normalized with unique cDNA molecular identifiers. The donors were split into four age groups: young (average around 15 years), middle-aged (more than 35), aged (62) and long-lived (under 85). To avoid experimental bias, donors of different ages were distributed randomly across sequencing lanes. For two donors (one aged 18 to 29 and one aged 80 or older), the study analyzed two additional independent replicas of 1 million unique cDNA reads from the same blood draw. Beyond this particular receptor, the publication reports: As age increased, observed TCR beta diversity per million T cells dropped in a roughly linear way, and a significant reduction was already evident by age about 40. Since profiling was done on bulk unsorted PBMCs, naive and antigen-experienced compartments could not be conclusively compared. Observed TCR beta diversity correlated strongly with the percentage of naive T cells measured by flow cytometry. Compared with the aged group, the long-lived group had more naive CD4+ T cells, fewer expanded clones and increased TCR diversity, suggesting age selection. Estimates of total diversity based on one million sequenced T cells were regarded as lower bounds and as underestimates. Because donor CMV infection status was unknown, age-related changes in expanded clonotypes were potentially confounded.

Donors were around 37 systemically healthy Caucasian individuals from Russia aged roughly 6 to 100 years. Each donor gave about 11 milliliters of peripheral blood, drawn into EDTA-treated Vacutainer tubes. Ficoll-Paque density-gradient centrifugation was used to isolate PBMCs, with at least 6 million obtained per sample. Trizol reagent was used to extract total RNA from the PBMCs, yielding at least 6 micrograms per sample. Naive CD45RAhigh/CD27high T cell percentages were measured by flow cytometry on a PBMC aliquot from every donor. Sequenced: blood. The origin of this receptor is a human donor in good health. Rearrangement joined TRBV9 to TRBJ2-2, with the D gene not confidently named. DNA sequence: TGTGCCAGCAGCATCAGGCCCGGGGAGCTGTTTTTT. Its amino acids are CASSIRPGELFF.